The 27 T cell receptor beta chains presented below share a single source sample, sequenced in a study of identical twins. TCRdb passed the 5' RACE reads through MiXCR, listing each CDR3 protein once. The sample contains about 920,000 distinct CDR3 sequences, roughly an eighth of which appear only once. These same records also appear under a second study, on yellow fever vaccine responses in identical twins.

Sequencing was performed on PBMCs. The receptors stem from a woman aged 18-29 years in good health.

The chain combines TRBV5-1 with TRBJ2-1, with no clear D. V shed 1 base and J shed 7 bases, with 12 bases lying between them. Germline CDR1 and CDR2: SGHRS and YFSETQ. The CDR3 sequence is 14 residues long. Here the CDR3 reads CASSLMGFGNEQFF. Here the CDR3 DNA reads TGCGCCAGCAGCTTGATGGGGTTTGGGAATGAGCAGTTCTTC. Drawing the rest from reference TRBV5-1 and TRBJ2-1, the complete variable domain is KAGVTQTPRYLIKTRGQQVTLSCSPISGHRSVSWYQQTPGQGLQFLFEYFSETQRNKGNFPGRFSGRQFSNSRSEMNVSTLELGDSALYLCASSLMGFGNEQFFGPGTRLTVL.

This CDR3 reads CASNESSREKLFF. The CDR3 region has the DNA TGTGCCAGCAACGAGTCCTCGCGGGAAAAACTGTTTTTT. J is TRBJ1-4 and V is TRBV6-1; D remains ambiguous. The CDR3 spans 13 residues. V was shortened by 7 bases and J by 8 bases, with 14 bases between the two germline ends. CDR1 and CDR2 (germline): MNHNS, SASEGT.

This clonotype has a handful of counts. The chain carries TRBV6-2 or TRBV6-3 and TRBJ2-7; the D gene is possibly TRBD1 (8 bases). Germline V gives CDR1 MNHEY, CDR2 SVGEGT. Trimming took off 6 bases at V and 4 bases at J, with 19 bases between the two ends. CDR3 length: 15 amino acids. CDR3 sequence (DNA): TGTGCCAGCAGACCTACAGGGGGGGGATATTACGAGCAGTACTTC. Translated: CASRPTGGGYYEQYF.

The chain has TRBV5-1 and TRBJ1-1, with D tentatively TRBD1 (6 bases). Trimming took 3 bases from V and 11 from J, leaving 26 bases between them. This CDR3 has 16 residues. Germline CDR1 is SGHRS and CDR2 is YFSETQ. CDR3 nucleotides: TGCGCCAGCAGCTCGGCCGTCGGGACAACCATTTCAAGGGCTTTCTTT. Translating it yields CASSSAVGTTISRAFF.

The rearrangement joins TRBV29-1 to TRBJ2-5, with 10 bases fitting TRBD1. The CDR3 spans 14 residues. J was trimmed by 0 bases and V by 3 bases; bases with no gene match: 1. Germline CDR1 reads SQVTM; CDR2 reads ANQGSEA. DNA of the CDR3: TGCAGCGTTGAGGGACAGGGGAACCAAGAGACCCAGTACTTC. It is translated as CSVEGQGNQETQYF.

This chain joins TRBV12-3 or TRBV12-4 and TRBJ2-2, with a weak D call TRBD1 (6 bases). The CDR3 runs to 16 residues. V dropped 1 base and J dropped 4 bases, with 13 bases sitting between them. The CDR3 DNA follows: TGTGCCAGCAGTTTAGGACAGGTCGGGGCCACCGGGGAGCTGTTTTTT. Translated, it gives CASSLGQVGATGELFF.

The chain carries TRBV7-9 and TRBJ2-5; 7 bases fit TRBD2. Germline loops: CDR1 SEHNR, CDR2 FQNEAQ (reference sequence). Germline trimming cut 2 bases from V and 0 bases from J; bases unmatched to any gene: 9. There are 17 residues in the CDR3. The CDR3 nucleotides read TGTGCCAGCAGCTTACTGGTACCACTAGCGTACCAAGAGACCCAGTACTTC. Encoded protein: CASSLLVPLAYQETQYF.

The rearrangement links TRBV12-3 or TRBV12-4 to TRBJ2-3; D gene ambiguous. The CDR3 has 15 residues. V lost 6 bases, J lost 2 bases, and 15 bases lay in between. The CDR3 DNA is TGTGCCAGCAGCCCCCGGTTGGGAAACACAGATACGCAGTATTTT. It encodes CASSPRLGNTDTQYF.

This clonotype was picked up many times. This rearrangement joins TRBV12-3 or TRBV12-4 to TRBJ2-5, with 7 bases identical to TRBD1. This CDR3 has 17 amino acids. The junction had 14 bases not matched to a gene; V was cut back by 2 bases and J by 5 bases. The CDR3 loop is CASSLRGQATLRETQYF. The CDR3 nucleotides read TGTGCCAGCAGTTTACGCGGACAGGCTACCCTTCGGGAGACCCAGTACTTC.

This clonotype was seen a handful of times. As DNA, the CDR3 is TGTGCCAGCAGCGCTAGTCCTAACGCCGGGGAGCTGTTTTTT. Protein sequence: CASSASPNAGELFF. The V call is TRBV9, the J call TRBJ2-2; D ambiguous. This CDR3 contains 14 residues. The germline gives CDR1 SGDLS, CDR2 YYNGEE. V was clipped by 3 bases and J by 6 bases, with 12 bases between them.

This clonotype appeared many times. The CDR3: CASSPQLGAEAFF. For the CDR3, the DNA is TGTGCCAGCAGCCCTCAACTGGGCGCTGAAGCTTTCTTT. The rearrangement links TRBV3-1 to TRBJ1-1; no firm D call. CDR3 length: 13 residues. Germline loops: CDR1 LGHDT, CDR2 YNNKEL (reference sequence). Trimming removed 4 bases from V and 6 bases from J, with 12 bases in between.

The rearrangement links TRBV28 to TRBJ2-4, with 11 bases fitting TRBD1. CDR3 length: 21 residues. Germline assignment: CDR1 MDHEN and CDR2 SYDVKM. Trimming removed 5 bases from V and 0 bases from J; junction bases left unmatched: 18. The CDR3 sequence is CASSGTGGFASANLAKNIQYF. The CDR3 bases are TGTGCCAGCAGTGGGACAGGGGGTTTTGCTAGCGCTAATCTAGCCAAAAACATTCAGTACTTC.

This clonotype occurred a few times. The CDR3 sequence is CASSVRQGFMGTDTQYF. The CDR3 DNA reads TGTGCCAGCAGTGTACGACAGGGATTTATGGGCACAGATACGCAGTATTTT. The chain uses TRBV12-3 or TRBV12-4 and TRBJ2-3, with 7 bases that match TRBD1. The junction had 12 bases not matched to a gene; V was cut back by 5 bases and J by 1 base. The CDR3 is 17 residues long.

This rearrangement joins TRBV20-1 to TRBJ2-7; 7 nucleotides line up with TRBD2. The CDR3 length is 12 residues. The trim removed 3 bases at V and 4 bases at J, leaving 3 bases unmatched. Germline V gene lookup returns CDR1 DFQATT and CDR2 SNEGSKA (reference sequence). DNA for the CDR3: TGCAGTGCTAGGCGGGAGAGATACGAGCAGTACTTC. Translation gives CSARRERYEQYF.

The chain recombines TRBV5-1 with TRBJ2-3; 7 positions match TRBD1. Trimming removed 4 bases from V and 0 bases from J; junction bases left unmatched: 8. From germline, CDR1 is SGHRS and CDR2 YFSETQ. The CDR3 covers 16 residues. CDR3 loop: CASSKGTAISTDTQYF. The CDR3 DNA sequence: TGCGCCAGCAGCAAAGGGACAGCCATTAGCACAGATACGCAGTATTTT.

This chain links TRBV2 with TRBJ2-1, with 10 bases lining up with TRBD1. J lost 7 bases, V lost 6 bases, and 12 bases had no gene match. CDR3 length: 16 amino acids. In germline, CDR1 is SNHLY, CDR2 FYNNEI. The CDR3 protein is CASRVKPGQGLNEQFF. The DNA for the CDR3 is TGTGCCAGCAGAGTGAAACCGGGACAGGGGCTGAATGAGCAGTTCTTC. Looking up the rest from reference TRBV2 and TRBJ2-1 gives the full variable domain: EPEVTQTPSHQVTQMGQEVILRCVPISNHLYFYWYRQILGQKVEFLVSFYNNEISEKSEIFDDQFSVERPDGSNFTLKIRSTKLEDSAMYFCASRVKPGQGLNEQFFGPGTRLTVL.

This clonotype was recorded once. This chain uses TRBV27 with TRBJ1-6; a possible D gene is TRBD1 (6 bases). The CDR3 consists of 14 residues. The germline gives CDR1 MNHEY, CDR2 SMNVEV (reference sequence). Trimming removed 7 bases at V and 5 bases at J, with 12 bases between. This chain's CDR3 is CASMADSHNSPLHF. CDR3 bases: TGTGCCAGCATGGCGGACAGCCATAATTCACCCCTCCACTTT.

The chain employs TRBV2 and TRBJ2-1, with 7 bases identical to TRBD1. J was trimmed by 1 base and V by 6 bases; bases with no gene match: 6. This CDR3 comprises 15 residues. Germline CDR1 is SNHLY and CDR2 is FYNNEI. CDR3 in DNA: TGTGCCAGCAGGGAACAGGGGATTTCCTACAATGAGCAGTTCTTC. As protein: CASREQGISYNEQFF.

There are a few counts of this clonotype. This chain joins TRBV3-1 and TRBJ2-2; D is uncertain. With 6 bases removed from V and 2 bases from J, the gap between germline ends came to 7 bases. CDR1 and CDR2 (germline): LGHDT, YNNKEL (reference sequence). The CDR3 extends over 13 amino acids. As DNA, the CDR3 is TGTGCCAGCAGACGAGATAACACCGGGGAGCTGTTTTTT. Its protein is CASRRDNTGELFF.

The chain joins TRBV20-1 to TRBJ2-7; 7 nucleotides match TRBD1. The V gene's germline CDR1 is DFQATT and CDR2 SNEGSKA (reference sequence). This CDR3 has 11 residues. Germline trimming cut 8 bases from V and 4 bases from J; bases unmatched to any gene: 5. The CDR3 loop reads CSMGQKYEQYF. The CDR3 DNA reads as TGCAGTATGGGACAGAAGTACGAGCAGTACTTC.

In its sample, this clonotype was seen a few times. The chain employs TRBV10-2 and TRBJ1-2, with a possible D match to TRBD1 (5 bases). V lost 0 bases and J 2 bases, leaving 10 bases between the germline ends. The germline V gene has CDR1 WSHSY and CDR2 SAAADI. This CDR3 region has 15 residues. The CDR3 protein is CASSESRGRNYGYTF. CDR3 sequence (DNA): TGCGCCAGCAGTGAGTCAAGGGGAAGAAACTATGGCTACACCTTC.

The genes are TRBV12-3 or TRBV12-4 and TRBJ2-6, with D perhaps TRBD1 (6 bases). The CDR3 spans 17 residues. V was pared by 5 bases and J by 0 bases, with 14 bases between. The CDR3 bases are TGTGCCAGCAGTAAACAATCAGGGGCCTCTGGGGCCAACGTCCTGACTTTC. This codes for CASSKQSGASGANVLTF.

This clonotype was seen more than once but under ten times. The rearrangement uses TRBV3-1 and TRBJ1-1; D is perhaps TRBD1 (6 bases). The V and J ends lost 2 bases and 3 bases respectively, with 13 bases between them. CDR1 is LGHDT and CDR2 is YNNKEL in the germline V gene (reference sequence). The CDR3 consists of 15 residues. For the CDR3, the DNA is TGTGCCAGCAGCCAACGGCAGGGGAGATACACTGAAGCTTTCTTT. Translation gives CASSQRQGRYTEAFF.

This clonotype was observed a few times. The chain has TRBV4-2 and TRBJ1-1, with D perhaps TRBD1 (5 bases). There are 15 residues in the CDR3. Trimming pared 4 bases from V and 1 base from J, leaving 13 bases between. In germline, CDR1 is LGHNA, CDR2 YNFKEQ. The CDR3: CASSRGGTENTEAFF. CDR3 in DNA: TGTGCCAGCAGCCGAGGCGGGACGGAGAACACTGAAGCTTTCTTT.

Details on this clonotype: Since no conserved phenylalanine or tryptophan closes the CDR3, a read error is the likely cause. The V call is TRBV7-6, the J call TRBJ2-1; 10 nucleotides agree with TRBD2. V gave up 2 bases and J gave up 3 bases; unmatched junction bases: 4. The CDR3 spans 16 residues. From germline, CDR1 is SGHVS and CDR2 FNYEAQ. The CDR3, as DNA: TGTGCCAGCAGCTTAATTTCTAGCGGGGGCTACAATGAGCAGTTCCTC. Amino acids: CASSLISSGGYNEQFL.

This clonotype was seen more than once but under ten times. This chain's CDR3 is CASSLSAGEHYGYTF. As DNA, the CDR3 is TGTGCCAGCAGCTTATCTGCAGGGGAGCACTATGGCTACACCTTC. The chain has TRBV7-9 and TRBJ1-2, with D maybe TRBD1 (6 bases). Trimming took off 2 bases at V and 3 bases at J, with 13 bases between the two ends. Germline CDR1 SEHNR, CDR2 FQNEAQ (reference sequence). This CDR3 contains 15 residues. The full variable domain, completed using reference TRBV7-9 and TRBJ1-2, is DTGVSQNPRHKITKRGQNVTFRCDPISEHNRLYWYRQTLGQGPEFLTYFQNEAQLEKSRLLSDRFSAERPKGSFSTLEIQRTEQGDSAMYLCASSLSAGEHYGYTFGSGTRLTVV.

This clonotype was found a few times. The chain employs TRBV7-9 and TRBJ1-1, with D possibly being TRBD1 (6 bases). The CDR3 has 14 residues. Trimming took 2 bases from V and 6 from J, leaving 13 bases between them. CDR1 is SEHNR and CDR2 is FQNEAQ in the germline V gene (reference sequence). This CDR3 reads CASSLLQGSSEAFF. The CDR3 DNA reads TGTGCCAGCAGCTTACTGCAGGGGAGTTCTGAAGCTTTCTTT.